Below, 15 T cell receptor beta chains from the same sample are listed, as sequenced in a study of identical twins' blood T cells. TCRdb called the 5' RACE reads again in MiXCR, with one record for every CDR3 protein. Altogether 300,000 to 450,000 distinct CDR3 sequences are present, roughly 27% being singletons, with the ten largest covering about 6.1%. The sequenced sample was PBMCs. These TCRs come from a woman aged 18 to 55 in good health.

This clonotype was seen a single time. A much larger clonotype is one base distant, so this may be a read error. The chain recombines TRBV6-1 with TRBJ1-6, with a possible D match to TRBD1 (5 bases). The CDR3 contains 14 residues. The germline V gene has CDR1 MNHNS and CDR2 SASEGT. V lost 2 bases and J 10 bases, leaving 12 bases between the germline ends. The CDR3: CASSERGAGSPLHF. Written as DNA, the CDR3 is TGTGCCAGCAGTGAACGTGGGGCCGGGTCACCCCTCCACTTT.

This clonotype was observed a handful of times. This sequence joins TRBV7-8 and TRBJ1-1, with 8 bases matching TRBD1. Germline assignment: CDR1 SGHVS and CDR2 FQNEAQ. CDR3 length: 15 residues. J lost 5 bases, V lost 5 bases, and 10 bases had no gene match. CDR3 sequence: CASSQTGAAGTEAFF. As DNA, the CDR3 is TGTGCCAGCAGCCAGACAGGGGCCGCAGGAACTGAAGCTTTCTTT.

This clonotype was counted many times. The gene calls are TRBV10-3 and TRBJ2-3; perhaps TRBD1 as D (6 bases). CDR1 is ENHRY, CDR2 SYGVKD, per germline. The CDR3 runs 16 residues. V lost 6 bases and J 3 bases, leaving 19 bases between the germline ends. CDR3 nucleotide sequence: TGTGCCATCAGGAATTTCAACGACAGGAGTACAGATACGCAGTATTTT. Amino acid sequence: CAIRNFNDRSTDTQYF.

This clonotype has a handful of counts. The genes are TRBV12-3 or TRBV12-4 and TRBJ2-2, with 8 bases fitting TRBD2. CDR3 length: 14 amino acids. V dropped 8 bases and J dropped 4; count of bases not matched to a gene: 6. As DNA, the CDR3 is TGTGCCAGCGTGGCGGGAGGTGGCACCGGGGAGCTGTTTTTT. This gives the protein CASVAGGGTGELFF.

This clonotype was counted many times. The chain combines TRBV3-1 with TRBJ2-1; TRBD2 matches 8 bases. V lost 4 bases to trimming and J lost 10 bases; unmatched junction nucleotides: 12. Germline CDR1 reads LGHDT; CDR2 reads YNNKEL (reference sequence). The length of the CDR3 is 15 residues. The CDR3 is CASSPWPGGPFEQFF. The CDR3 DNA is TGTGCCAGCAGCCCATGGCCGGGGGGGCCTTTCGAGCAGTTCTTC.

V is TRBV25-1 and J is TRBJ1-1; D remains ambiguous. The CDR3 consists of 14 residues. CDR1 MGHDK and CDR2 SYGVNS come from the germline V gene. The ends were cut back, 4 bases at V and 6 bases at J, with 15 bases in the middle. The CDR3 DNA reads TGTGCCAGCAGTGGAAAAGAGCTGGGCGCTGAAGCTTTCTTT. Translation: CASSGKELGAEAFF.

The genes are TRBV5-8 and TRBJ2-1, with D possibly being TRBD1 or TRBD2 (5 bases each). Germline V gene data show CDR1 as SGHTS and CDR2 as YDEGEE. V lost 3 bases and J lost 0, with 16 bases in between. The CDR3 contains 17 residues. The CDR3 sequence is CASSWGGLRGSYNEQFF. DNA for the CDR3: TGTGCCAGCAGCTGGGGCGGGCTACGAGGCTCCTACAATGAGCAGTTCTTC.

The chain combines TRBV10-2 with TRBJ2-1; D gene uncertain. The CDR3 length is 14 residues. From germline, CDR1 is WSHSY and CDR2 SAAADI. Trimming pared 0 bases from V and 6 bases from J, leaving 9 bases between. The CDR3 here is CASSESRDFNEQFF. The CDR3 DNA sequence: TGCGCCAGCAGTGAGTCCCGAGACTTCAATGAGCAGTTCTTC.

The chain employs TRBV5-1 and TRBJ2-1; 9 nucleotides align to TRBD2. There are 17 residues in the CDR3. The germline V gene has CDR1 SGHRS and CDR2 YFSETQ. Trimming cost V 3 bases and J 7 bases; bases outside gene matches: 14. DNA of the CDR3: TGCGCCAGCAGCTCGTTGGGTGAACTAGCGGGTGGTAATGAGCAGTTCTTC. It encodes CASSSLGELAGGNEQFF.

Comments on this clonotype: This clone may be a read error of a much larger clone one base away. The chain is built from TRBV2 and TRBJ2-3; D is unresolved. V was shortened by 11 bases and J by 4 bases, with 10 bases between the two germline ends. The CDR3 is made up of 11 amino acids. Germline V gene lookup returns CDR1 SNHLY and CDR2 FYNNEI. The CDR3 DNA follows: TGTGCCGGCATTAGGGCAGATACGCAGTATTTT. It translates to CAGIRADTQYF.

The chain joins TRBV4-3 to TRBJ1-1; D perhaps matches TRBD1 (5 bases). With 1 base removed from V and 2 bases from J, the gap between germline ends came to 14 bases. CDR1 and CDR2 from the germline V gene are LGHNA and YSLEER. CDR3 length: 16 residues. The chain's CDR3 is CASSQVAGNRNTEAFF. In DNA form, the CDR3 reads TGCGCCAGCAGCCAAGTGGCAGGGAATAGAAACACTGAAGCTTTCTTT.

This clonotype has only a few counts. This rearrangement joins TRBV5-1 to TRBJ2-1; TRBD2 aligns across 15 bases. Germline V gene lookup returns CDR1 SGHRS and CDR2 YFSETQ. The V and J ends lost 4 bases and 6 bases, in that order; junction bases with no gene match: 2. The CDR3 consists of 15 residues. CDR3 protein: CASSAGLAGGNEQFF. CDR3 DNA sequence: TGCGCCAGCAGCGCGGGACTAGCGGGAGGCAATGAGCAGTTCTTC.

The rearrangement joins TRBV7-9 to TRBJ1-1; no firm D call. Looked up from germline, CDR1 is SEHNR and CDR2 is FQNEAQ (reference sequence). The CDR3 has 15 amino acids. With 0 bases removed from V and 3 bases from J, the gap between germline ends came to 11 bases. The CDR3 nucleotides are TGTGCCAGCAGCTTAGCTGGGGTTGAGGACACTGAAGCTTTCTTT. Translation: CASSLAGVEDTEAFF.

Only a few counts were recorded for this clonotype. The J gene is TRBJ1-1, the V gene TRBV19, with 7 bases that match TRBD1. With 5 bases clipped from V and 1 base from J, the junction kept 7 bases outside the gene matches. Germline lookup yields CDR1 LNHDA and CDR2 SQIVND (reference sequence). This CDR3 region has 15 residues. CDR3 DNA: TGTGCCAGTAGTGCCAGGGGGAAATGGAACACTGAAGCTTTCTTT. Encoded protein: CASSARGKWNTEAFF.

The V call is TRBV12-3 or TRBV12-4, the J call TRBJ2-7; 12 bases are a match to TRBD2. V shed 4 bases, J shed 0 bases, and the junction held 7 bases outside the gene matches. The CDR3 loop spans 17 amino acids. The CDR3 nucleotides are TGTGCCAGCAGTTCCGCGGGACTAGCGGGCGTCTCCTACGAGCAGTACTTC. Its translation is CASSSAGLAGVSYEQYF.